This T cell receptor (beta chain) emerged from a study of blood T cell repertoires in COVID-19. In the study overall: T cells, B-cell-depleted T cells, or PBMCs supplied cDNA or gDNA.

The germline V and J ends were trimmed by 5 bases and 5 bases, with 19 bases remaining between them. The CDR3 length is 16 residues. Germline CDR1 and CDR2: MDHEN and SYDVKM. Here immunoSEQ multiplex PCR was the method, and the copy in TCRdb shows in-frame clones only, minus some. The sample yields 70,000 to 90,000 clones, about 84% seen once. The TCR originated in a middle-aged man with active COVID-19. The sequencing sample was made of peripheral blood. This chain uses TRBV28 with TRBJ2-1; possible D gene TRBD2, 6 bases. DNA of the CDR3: TGTGCCAGCAGTCCGGGACTCCTACTACGAAACAATGAGCAGTTCTTC. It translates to CASSPGLLLRNNEQFF.